This is a list of T cell receptor beta chains from one sample in a study of regulatory T cells in long-lasting Graves disease. TCRdb passed the multiplex PCR reads through MiXCR, listing each CDR3 protein once. The sample carries about 350,000 distinct CDR3 sequences, 15% to 20% recorded once. Separately, the same data were catalogued under a study of T cells in Graves' hyperthyroidism and ophthalmopathy.

Specimen: peripheral blood mononuclear cells (PBMCs), collected at new diagnosis, from a patient treated with antithyroid drugs. The receptors here all came from a woman under 30 with Graves disease. The CDR3 runs from the conserved cysteine through the conserved F or W. A D gene is named only where the DNA matches it firmly. Only part of the rows carry a size: once, few, many, or a class if the clone is expanded.

>TRBJ2-5|many|TRBV28|-
TGTGCCAGCAGTTTAGGCCGAATCCAAGAGACCCAGTACTTC
CASSLGRIQETQYF
>TRBJ2-3|many|TRBV2|-
TGTGCCAGCAGCATACAGGGATCCACAGATACGCAGTATTTT
CASSIQGSTDTQYF
>TRBJ1-5|few|TRBV20-1|-
TGCAGTGCTGGGGGTAATTGGGGGCCCCAGCATTTT
CSAGGNWGPQHF
>TRBJ1-4|-|TRBV6-1|TRBD1
TGTGCCAGCAGTGACTCCGGGACAGCCTATGAAAAACTGTTTTTT
CASSDSGTAYEKLFF
>TRBJ1-2|few|TRBV13|TRBD1
TGTGCCAGCATCTCAGGGGGATACAGTTATAAGGATGGCTACACCTTC
CASISGGYSYKDGYTF
>TRBJ2-3|many|TRBV20-1|TRBD2
TGCAGTGCTAGGCGTAGCGGGAGGGAAATCGGTACGCAGTATTTT
CSARRSGREIGTQYF
>TRBJ2-1|-|TRBV20-1|-
TGCAGTGCTAGTAGACGGGGAACTAACAATGAGCAGTTCTTC
CSASRRGTNNEQFF
>TRBJ2-5|many|TRBV5-1|-
TGCGCCAGCAGCTTGGCCCCAATGACAGGTTTCCAAGAGACCCAGTACTTC
CASSLAPMTGFQETQYF
>TRBJ2-5|many|TRBV5-1|-
TGCGCCAGCAGCCATTTTCTTGGGCAGGGTGAAGAGACCCAGTACTTC
CASSHFLGQGEETQYF
>TRBJ2-1|many|TRBV7-3|-
TGTGCCAGCAGCTTAATGGGATACAATGAGCAGTTCTTC
CASSLMGYNEQFF
>TRBJ2-7|many|TRBV3-1|TRBD2
TGTGCCAGCAGCCAAGATTTTTGGAGCGGGGGCTACGAGCAGTACTTC
CASSQDFWSGGYEQYF
>TRBJ1-1|many|TRBV28|-
TGTGCCAGCAGTTTGGCGGGGTGGAACACTGAAGCTTTCTTT
CASSLAGWNTEAFF
>TRBJ2-1|many|TRBV7-9|TRBD2
TGTGCCAGCAGCGATCCGGGGACTACCCTCTCCTACAATGAGCAGTTCTTC
CASSDPGTTLSYNEQFF
>TRBJ2-3|many|TRBV3-1|TRBD2
TGTGCCAGCAGCCTGACCTGGACTAGCGGGGGGCCAAACACAGATACGCAGTATTTT
CASSLTWTSGGPNTDTQYF
>TRBJ2-5|many|TRBV28|TRBD1
TGTGCCACCTCGGACAGGGCTCAAGAGACCCAGTACTTC
CATSDRAQETQYF
>TRBJ2-7|many|TRBV29-1|-
TGCAGCGTGGGGGACGGCGGAGACTACGAGCAGTACTTC
CSVGDGGDYEQYF
>TRBJ2-2|-|TRBV6-1|-
TGTGCCAGCATCAGCACAAACACCGGGGAGCTGTTTTTT
CASISTNTGELFF
>TRBJ2-1|-|TRBV9|-
TGTGCCAGCAGCGGGGTACTAGTAGGTGAGCAGTTCTTC
CASSGVLVGEQFF
>TRBJ2-4|-|TRBV9|-
TGTGCCAGCAGCGCCGACAGGCTAGCCAAAAACATTCAGTACTTC
CASSADRLAKNIQYF
>TRBJ1-1|few|TRBV7-9|-
TGTGCCAGCAGCTCGGGCCTCGGGGGTGAAGCTTTCTTT
CASSSGLGGEAFF
>TRBJ2-3|-|TRBV6-5|TRBD2
TGTGCCAGCAGTTACTCCGTCAGGGAGGGGGATACGCAGTATTTT
CASSYSVREGDTQYF
>TRBJ2-5|many|TRBV24-1|-
TGTGCCACCAGTGCCACCTCAGAGACCCAGTACTTC
CATSATSETQYF
>TRBJ1-5|few|TRBV2|-
TGTGCCAGCAGGCAAGGGACGGCCAACAATCAGCCCCAGCATTTT
CASRQGTANNQPQHF
>TRBJ2-1|many|TRBV28|TRBD1
TGTGCCAGCAGATCACAGGACAGGGCTCACAATGAGCAGTTCTTC
CASRSQDRAHNEQFF
>TRBJ2-5|-|TRBV3-1|-
TGTGCCAGCAGCCTACGGGACGACCTGGCCCAGTACTTC
CASSLRDDLAQYF
>TRBJ2-3|few|TRBV6-2/TRBV6-3|-
TGTGCCAGCAGTGACTACGGGAGCCCCTCGCAAGATACGCAGTATTTT
CASSDYGSPSQDTQYF
>TRBJ1-5|-|TRBV2|-
TGTGCCAGCAGTGCGGCGGGGGGAGGACAGCCCCAGCATTTT
CASSAAGGGQPQHF
>TRBJ2-5|many|TRBV12-3/TRBV12-4|TRBD2
TGTGCCAGCAGTTCTGCGGGGGGGCCGAAGACCCAGTACTTC
CASSSAGGPKTQYF
>TRBJ1-1|many|TRBV5-1|TRBD1
TGCGCCAGCAGCTTAGATACAGGGGCCCCAATGGCTTTCTTT
CASSLDTGAPMAFF
>TRBJ1-3|-|TRBV7-9|TRBD1
TGTGCCAGCAGCTTACCCGGGACAGGGGTGGACACCATATATTTT
CASSLPGTGVDTIYF
>TRBJ2-7|many|TRBV20-1|-
TGCAGTGCCGAAGACAGCACCTACGAGCAGTACTTC
CSAEDSTYEQYF
>TRBJ2-1|many|TRBV2|TRBD1
TGTGCCTCATGGCGGGACAGGGACTACAATGAGCAGTTCTTC
CASWRDRDYNEQFF
>TRBJ2-1|many|TRBV12-3/TRBV12-4|-
TGTGCCAGCAGTTTACGGGGACGCAATGAGCAGTTCTTC
CASSLRGRNEQFF
>TRBJ2-7|few|TRBV2|-
TGTGCCTCCCAGGGGGGGATGCCTTCCTACGAGCAGTACTTC
CASQGGMPSYEQYF
>TRBJ2-2|-|TRBV7-2|-
TGTGCCAGCAGCGCCAAGGGGGGCCGGGAGCTGTTTTTT
CASSAKGGRELFF
>TRBJ2-1|many|TRBV7-2|TRBD1
TGTGCCAGCAGACGGACAGGCCCTACCTACAATGAGCAGTTCTTC
CASRRTGPTYNEQFF
>TRBJ2-1|few|TRBV20-1|-
TGCAGTGCTAGAGATATCCAGCGGAGCTCCTACAATGAGCAGTTCTTC
CSARDIQRSSYNEQFF
>TRBJ1-1|-|TRBV25-1|-
TGTGCCAGCAGTGGGACGGAGGGACTAATTGGGGACACTGAAGCTTTCTTT
CASSGTEGLIGDTEAFF
>TRBJ2-7|many|TRBV7-9|-
TGTGCCAGCAGCTTTTCCACCCCCTCCTACGAGCAGTACTTC
CASSFSTPSYEQYF
>TRBJ2-5|-|TRBV29-1|-
TGCAGCGCAAGCCGGGGGAGGGAGACCCAGTACTTC
CSASRGRETQYF
>TRBJ2-2|-|TRBV9|TRBD1
TGTGCCAGCAGCCCAGGGCCCGGGACAGGGCGAGGGGAGCTGTTTTTT
CASSPGPGTGRGELFF
>TRBJ2-7|many|TRBV6-1|TRBD1
TGTGCCAGCGGTCCTTGGACAGGGGGTTACGAGCAGTACTTC
CASGPWTGGYEQYF
>TRBJ1-1|many|TRBV28|-
TGTGCCAGCACCGTCGGAGGAAACGGGAACACTGAAGCTTTCTTT
CASTVGGNGNTEAFF
>TRBJ2-3|medium-sized|TRBV7-3|-
TGTGCCAGCAGTTCGGTTGGCGGAAAAAAATTAGATACGCAGTATTTT
CASSSVGGKKLDTQYF
>TRBJ2-2|-|TRBV28|-
TGTGCCAGCACCACCCTGACCAAGGGGGAGCTGTTTTTT
CASTTLTKGELFF
>TRBJ1-1|few|TRBV7-9|-
TGTGCCAGCAGCGCCAGAGGGAGCATGAACACTGAAGCTTTCTTT
CASSARGSMNTEAFF
>TRBJ1-2|few|TRBV20-1|TRBD1
TGCAGTGCTAGAATCACCCATGGACAGGGCCGCTATGGCTACACCTTC
CSARITHGQGRYGYTF
>TRBJ2-2|-|TRBV4-2|TRBD2
TGTGCCAGCAGCCAGTCGGGACTAGCGGGAGGGTTCGGGGAGCTGTTTTTT
CASSQSGLAGGFGELFF
>TRBJ1-4|many|TRBV11-2|-
TGTGCCAGCAGCTTATCAACTAATGAAAAACTGTTTTTT
CASSLSTNEKLFF
>TRBJ1-3|-|TRBV27|-
TGTGCCAGCAGTCAACAGGCCTTCTCTGGAAACACCATATATTTT
CASSQQAFSGNTIYF
>TRBJ2-7|few|TRBV13|-
TGTGCCAGCAGCAAAGCGGGTTACTACGAGCAGTACTTC
CASSKAGYYEQYF
>TRBJ2-2|-|TRBV29-1|-
TGCAGCGTTGGCAAAAACGGAGGGCGTCCCACCGGGGAGCTGTTTTTT
CSVGKNGGRPTGELFF
>TRBJ1-2|few|TRBV29-1|-
TGCAGCATAGGGGGGGGACGCGGAGAAAACTATGGCTACACCTTC
CSIGGGRGENYGYTF
>TRBJ2-7|few|TRBV5-1|TRBD2
TGCGCCAGCAGGGGGGAGGGCTACGAGCAGTACTTC
CASRGEGYEQYF
>TRBJ2-6|-|TRBV7-2|TRBD2
TGTGCCAGCAGGGGGGGGGCTAGCGGGAGGGCTGGGGCCAACGTCCTGACTTTC
CASRGGASGRAGANVLTF
>TRBJ2-1|many|TRBV7-3|-
TGTGCCAGCAGCCCAGACCGGGTCCACAATGAGCAGTTCTTC
CASSPDRVHNEQFF
>TRBJ1-1|-|TRBV11-2|TRBD1
TGTGCCAGCAGCGATGGACAGGGGGTTTCAGCTTTCTTT
CASSDGQGVSAFF